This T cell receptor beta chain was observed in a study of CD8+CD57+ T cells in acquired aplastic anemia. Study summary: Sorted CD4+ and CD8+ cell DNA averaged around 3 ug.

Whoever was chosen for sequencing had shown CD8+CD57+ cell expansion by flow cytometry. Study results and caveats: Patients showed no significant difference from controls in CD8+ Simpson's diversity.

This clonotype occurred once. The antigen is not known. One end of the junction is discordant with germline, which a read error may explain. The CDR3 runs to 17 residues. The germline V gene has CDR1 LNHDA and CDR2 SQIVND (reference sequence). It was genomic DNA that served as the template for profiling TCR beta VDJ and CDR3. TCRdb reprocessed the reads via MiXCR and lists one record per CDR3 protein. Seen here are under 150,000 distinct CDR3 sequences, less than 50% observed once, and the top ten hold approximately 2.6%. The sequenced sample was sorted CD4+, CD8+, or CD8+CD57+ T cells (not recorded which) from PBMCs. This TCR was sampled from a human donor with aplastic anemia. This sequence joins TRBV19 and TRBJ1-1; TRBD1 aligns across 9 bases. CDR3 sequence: CAGSTGFRDRANTEAFF. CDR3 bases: TGTGCCGGTAGTACAGGGTTTCGGGACAGGGCGAACACTGAAGCTTTCTTT. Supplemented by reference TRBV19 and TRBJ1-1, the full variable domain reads DGGITQSPKYLFRKEGQNVTLSCEQNLNHDAMYWYRQDPGQGLRLIYYSQIVNDFQKGDIAEGYSVSREKKESFPLTVTSAQKNPTAFYLCAGSTGFRDRANTEAFFGQGTRLTVV.